This T cell receptor (beta chain) was captured in a study of CD4+ T cells in melanoma (dated by TCRdb to between 2022 and 2023). Notes on the research overall: Neoantigen-specific CD4+ T cells in human melanoma were what the study investigated.

Patients with melanoma were used as donors. The method behind the library was the immunoSEQ multiplex PCR assay. This is the immuneACCESS table as TCRdb keeps it, with only in-frame sequences that have V and J called. A part of the clones is gone; compared with another copy, unresolved V genes explain less than half, and the rest is unexplained. The sample data list over 45,000 clones, and about 72% of these were observed just once. In total, the top ten clones hold roughly 4.9% of the sample. Notes on this clone: Its binding antigen is unknown. Per-nucleotide qualities are absent, and no much larger clonotype sits a single base away.

What the work shows at the level of the full study, not this receptor alone: Neoantigen-specific CD4+ T cells in melanoma were reported to have a range of differentiation states. The report described a correlation between neoantigen-specific CD4+ T cells and the function of CD8+ T cells, macrophages and B cells.

Trimming at the junction amounts to 4 bases on V and 3 bases on J, and the germline ends lie 13 bases apart. The CDR3 holds 14 amino acids from the cysteine to the phenylalanine. This entry keeps only the CDR3 DNA: 42 bases, framed from base 1. CDR1 and CDR2 were assigned from the germline V gene as LGHNA and YNFKEQ. This sequence originates from a human donor with melanoma. The chain is assembled from TRBV4-2 and TRBJ2-7; TRBD1 is a possible D gene, resting on 5 matching bases. Sequencing was done on a sample of tumor tissue. The bases are TGTGCCAGCAGCCCCGGACAAGAACACTACGAGCAGTACTTC. The translation is CASSPGQEHYEQYF.